A selection of T cell receptor beta chains follows, all from one sample in a study of blood T cell repertoires in COVID-19. Using immunoSEQ multiplex PCR, the repertoire was profiled, and TCRdb retains in-frame clones only, with some absent. The sample includes about 230,000 clones, approximately 87% of them seen just once. Sequencing used PBMCs or T cells enriched from blood (not recorded which). The receptors originated from a woman aged 50 to 60 in a cohort exposed to, infected with or recovered from COVID-19 (not recorded which). The CDR3 runs from the conserved cysteine through the conserved F or W. A D gene is named only where the DNA matches it firmly. Not all rows give a size; the values are once, few, many and, for expanded clones, a class.

d_call j_call v_call clone_size cdr3_nt cdr3_aa
TRBD1 TRBJ2-7 TRBV7-3 - TGTGCCAGCTTTGTCGGGGACAGATACTACGAGCAGTACTTC CASFVGDRYYEQYF
- TRBJ1-2 TRBV2 - TGTGCCAGCAGTGAACGGGCAGGGAATGGCTACACCTTC CASSERAGNGYTF
- TRBJ1-1 TRBV10-3 - TGTGCCATCAGCGTGGGGACAAGGGTCAAAGCTTTCTTT CAISVGTRVKAFF
TRBD2 TRBJ2-7 TRBV7-9 - TGTGCCAGCAGCTCCGACCCGGGGGGGGACTACGAGCAGTACTTC CASSSDPGGDYEQYF
- TRBJ1-1 TRBV5-6 - TGTGCCAGCAGCTTGGTGGATAGGAGCTCCACTGAAGCTTTCTTT CASSLVDRSSTEAFF
- TRBJ1-5 TRBV7-2 - TGTGCCAGCAGCTTAGGACAAAGCAATCAGCCCCAGCATTTT CASSLGQSNQPQHF
- TRBJ1-1 TRBV19 few TGTGCCAGTAGCTCCAGGGGTTTAACTGAAGCTTTCTTT CASSSRGLTEAFF
- TRBJ2-2 TRBV7-2 - TGTGCCAGCAGGATGGCAGGGCCAACCGGGGAGCTGTTTTTT CASRMAGPTGELFF
- TRBJ1-5 TRBV7-2 - TGTGCCAGCAGCTTAGTTAGCGGGACGGCCAGTAGCAATCAGCCCCAGCATTTT CASSLVSGTASSNQPQHF
- TRBJ1-2 TRBV19 - TGTGCCAGTAGTCCGGACAGATACTATGGCTACACCTTC CASSPDRYYGYTF
- TRBJ1-2 TRBV5-1 - TGCGCCAGCAGCTTGGGCCCGGGAATCGGCTATGGCTACACCTTC CASSLGPGIGYGYTF
TRBD1 TRBJ2-7 TRBV5-4 - TGTGCCAGCAGCTTGGGGACAGGAAAAACCTACGAGCAGTACTTC CASSLGTGKTYEQYF
- TRBJ1-2 TRBV27 - TGTGCCAGCAGTCCACAGGGCTGGGGCTACACCTTC CASSPQGWGYTF
TRBD1 TRBJ2-2 TRBV2 - TGTGCCAGCAGGGGGGGGACAGGGCCCGGGGAGCTGTTTTTT CASRGGTGPGELFF
- TRBJ2-4 TRBV6-5 - TGTGCCAGCAGTTACTTAGAATCCAAAAACATTCAGTACTTC CASSYLESKNIQYF
TRBD2 TRBJ2-1 TRBV7-3 - TGTGCCAGTTATAGGCGGGGGGGTCCCGTGGCGAGTAATGAGCAGTTCTTC CASYRRGGPVASNEQFF
TRBD1 TRBJ2-7 TRBV3-1/TRBV3-2 few TGTGCCAGCAGCCCGATACTGGGACAGGGGGGCTCCTACGAGCAGTACTTC CASSPILGQGGSYEQYF
- TRBJ1-1 TRBV7-6 once TGTGCCAGCAGCTTAGTCCCCCTCCAGGGGCTGAACACTGAAGCTTTCTTT CASSLVPLQGLNTEAFF
- TRBJ1-5 TRBV28 - TGTGCCAGCAGTTTCCGACAGCTTCATCAGCCCCAGCATTTT CASSFRQLHQPQHF
TRBD2 TRBJ2-7 TRBV10-3 - TGTGCCATCAGTGGGATGGGGACTAGCGGGCACGTGTCCTACGAGCAGTACTTC CAISGMGTSGHVSYEQYF
TRBD1 TRBJ2-1 TRBV12-3/TRBV12-4 - TGTGCCAGCAGTTTTGGGACAGGGTTTGAGCAGTTCTTC CASSFGTGFEQFF
- TRBJ1-1 TRBV7-2 - TGTGCCAGCAGCCCCTCTCGGGAATTGGAAGCTTTCTTT CASSPSRELEAFF
TRBD1 TRBJ1-2 TRBV5-5 - TGTGCCAGCAGCTTCGGACAGGGGAAGGGGTATGGCTACACCTTC CASSFGQGKGYGYTF
- TRBJ1-3 TRBV11-2 few TGTGCCAGCAGCTTATTTTCGGACACCATATATTTT CASSLFSDTIYF
- TRBJ2-6 TRBV28 - TGTGCCAGCAACGAGAACTCTGGGGCCAACGTCCTGACTTTC CASNENSGANVLTF
- TRBJ1-1 TRBV18 - TGTGCCAGCTCACCACGGGGAGGGAACACTGAAGCTTTCTTT CASSPRGGNTEAFF
- TRBJ1-4 TRBV6-5 - TGTGCCAGCAGCTCCTCCGGACAGCCTAATGAAAAACTGTTTTTT CASSSSGQPNEKLFF
- TRBJ1-2 TRBV3-1/TRBV3-2 - TGTGCCAGCAGCCAACAGGGGCAATGGGGCTACACCTTC CASSQQGQWGYTF
- TRBJ1-4 TRBV9 - TGTGCCAGCAGCGTAGAAGGCCGGGGGGAAAAACTGTTTTTT CASSVEGRGEKLFF
TRBD2 TRBJ2-2 TRBV7-2 - TGTGCCAGCAGCTTAGTAGGTGGGACTAGTAACACCGGGGAGCTGTTTTTT CASSLVGGTSNTGELFF
TRBD1 TRBJ1-1 TRBV7-2 - TGTGCCAGCAGCCCAGGACAGGGGGGAACTGAAGCTTTCTTT CASSPGQGGTEAFF
- TRBJ2-2 TRBV10-2 - TGCGCCAGCAGTGAGGACGGGGAGGCCGGGGAGCTGTTTTTT CASSEDGEAGELFF
- TRBJ1-1 TRBV30 - TGTGCCTGGCGCAGGCTGAACACTGAAGCTTTCTTT CAWRRLNTEAFF
- TRBJ1-2 TRBV4-2 - TGTGCCAGCAGCCAAGCGGGGGGGGACCACTATGGCTACACCTTC CASSQAGGDHYGYTF
TRBD2 TRBJ2-5 TRBV5-1 - TGCGCCAGCAGCCCAGCGGCGGGGGGGCAAGAGACCCAGTACTTC CASSPAAGGQETQYF
- TRBJ2-5 TRBV5-1 - TGCGCCAGCGAGTACGAGACCCAGTACTTC CASEYETQYF
- TRBJ1-1 TRBV4-1 - TGCGCCAGCAGCAATCGCCCCACGCGAGGCACTGAAGCTTTCTTT CASSNRPTRGTEAFF